These 13 T cell receptor beta chains were all obtained from the same sample, sequenced in a study of blood T cells in healthy people across ages. Through a sample-barcoded 5' primer and a J-beta primer mix, a second PCR was run for roughly 7 to 12 cycles. MiXCR, run by TCRdb on the 5' RACE reads, gives a single entry per CDR3 protein. Of 1,300,000 or so distinct CDR3 sequences listed, roughly 60% are singletons. The sequencing sample was made of blood. All receptors derive from a man younger than 35 in good health.

The chain has TRBV6-2 or TRBV6-3 and TRBJ2-7, with no clear D. CDR1 MNHEY and CDR2 SVGEGT come from the germline V gene. This CDR3 is built from 13 residues. Between the trimmed V and J ends, which lost 9 bases and 3 bases, there was a span of 15 bases. CDR3 residues: CASTPANYYEQYF. The CDR3, as DNA: TGTGCCAGTACCCCTGCGAATTACTACGAGCAGTACTTC.

This clonotype has a single count. This chain connects TRBV14 to TRBJ1-6; tentatively, D is TRBD1 (5 bases). Trimming left V 0 bases short and J 6 bases short, with 9 bases between. The CDR3 totals 15 residues. Germline V lookup: CDR1 SGHDN, CDR2 FVKESK. CDR3 sequence reads: CASSQDSGSNSPLHF. The CDR3 coding sequence is TGTGCCAGCAGCCAAGATTCAGGGTCTAATTCACCCCTCCACTTT.

The genes are TRBV5-1 and TRBJ2-7, with 10 bases aligning to TRBD1. CDR3 size: 15 residues. Unmatched junction bases numbered 6, after V lost 0 bases and J lost 6 bases. CDR1 is SGHRS, CDR2 YFSETQ, per germline. The CDR3 DNA follows: TGCGCCAGCAGCTTGGTAGGGACAGGGGACCTCGAGCAGTACTTC. Its protein product is CASSLVGTGDLEQYF.

The table lists this clonotype with a few counts. The chain has TRBV2 and TRBJ2-7, with TRBD1 as a possible D gene (6 bases). This CDR3 contains 14 residues. CDR1 SNHLY and CDR2 FYNNEI come from the germline V gene. Trimming stripped 4 bases from V and 3 bases from J, with 13 bases between. The DNA for the CDR3 is TGTGCCAGCAGTGGAAGGACAGAGCTCTACGAGCAGTACTTC. This translates into CASSGRTELYEQYF.

This clonotype was seen just once. The chain links TRBV20-1 to TRBJ1-4; the D is unclear. V lost 2 bases and J 0 bases, leaving 10 bases between the germline ends. The CDR3 has 15 residues. Germline V gene data show CDR1 as DFQATT and CDR2 as SNEGSKA (reference sequence). The CDR3 is CSARRGLATNEKLFF. The CDR3 DNA follows: TGCAGTGCTAGACGTGGACTTGCAACTAATGAAAAACTGTTTTTT.

The chain joins TRBV3-1 to TRBJ1-2; no definite D call. The CDR3 has 12 residues. The germline V gene encodes CDR1 LGHDT and CDR2 YNNKEL (reference sequence). The ends were cut back, 2 bases at V and 4 bases at J, with 5 bases in the middle. CDR3: CASSQPPYGYTF. CDR3 sequence (DNA): TGTGCCAGCAGCCAACCCCCCTATGGCTACACCTTC.

As regards this clonotype: A junction boundary mismatches the germline segment, possibly from a read error. The chain recombines TRBV24-1 with TRBJ2-4; 11 bases match TRBD1. CDR1 KGHDR and CDR2 SFDVKD come from the germline V gene. The CDR3 runs 13 residues. The CDR3 DNA is TGTGCCGCCAGGGGGACAGGGGGAAACATTCAGTACTTC. It is translated as CAARGTGGNIQYF.

This chain joins TRBV5-1 and TRBJ1-4; the match to TRBD1 covers 7 bases. The ends lost 3 bases at V and 8 bases at J; junction bases unmatched: 13. The CDR3 loop spans 16 amino acids. The germline CDR1 and CDR2 sequences are SGHRS and YFSETQ. This chain's CDR3 is CASSSDATQGGEKLFF. The CDR3 DNA reads as TGCGCCAGCAGCTCGGACGCAACTCAGGGGGGAGAAAAACTGTTTTTT.

This clonotype came up a few times. CDR3 protein: CSASFNRGDSPLHF. CDR3 DNA: TGCAGTGCTAGTTTCAACAGGGGCGATTCACCCCTCCACTTT. This sequence joins TRBV20-1 and TRBJ1-6; 7 bases are shared with TRBD1. CDR1 DFQATT and CDR2 SNEGSKA come from the germline V gene (reference sequence). This CDR3 spans 14 amino acids. J gave up 8 bases and V 3 bases, and 7 bases lay outside the gene matches.

The chain carries TRBV20-1 and TRBJ2-1; possible D gene TRBD1, 6 bases. The CDR3 consists of 11 residues. Trimming stripped 8 bases from V and 4 bases from J, with 9 bases between. In germline, CDR1 is DFQATT, CDR2 SNEGSKA (reference sequence). CDR3 in amino acids: CSQQGYNEQFF. The CDR3 DNA reads TGCAGTCAGCAGGGGTACAATGAGCAGTTCTTC.

The rearrangement joins TRBV5-1 to TRBJ1-4, with D hard to call. The CDR3 sequence is 17 residues long. Germline values: CDR1 SGHRS, CDR2 YFSETQ. The V end was cut by 0 bases, the J end by 4 bases, with 16 bases between. CDR3 amino acids: CASSLAGSTEGNEKLFF. In DNA, the CDR3 is TGCGCCAGCAGCTTGGCCGGGTCGACGGAGGGTAATGAAAAACTGTTTTTT.

This chain links TRBV12-3 or TRBV12-4 with TRBJ2-5, with D hard to call. The assigned J gene may be wrong: the sequence end matches TRBJ2-7 better. The CDR3 is 12 amino acids. Here the CDR3 reads CASSLRIIEQYF. As DNA, the CDR3 is TGTGCCAGCAGTCTAAGAATCATCGAGCAGTACTTC.

The table lists this clonotype with a few counts. The chain is built from TRBV10-3 and TRBJ2-3; D gene uncertain. V lost 7 bases, J lost 3 bases, and 8 bases lay in between. The CDR3 runs to 12 residues. Germline loops: CDR1 ENHRY, CDR2 SYGVKD. CDR3 residues: CAIKGRTDTQYF. The CDR3, as DNA: TGTGCCATCAAGGGTAGAACAGATACGCAGTATTTT.